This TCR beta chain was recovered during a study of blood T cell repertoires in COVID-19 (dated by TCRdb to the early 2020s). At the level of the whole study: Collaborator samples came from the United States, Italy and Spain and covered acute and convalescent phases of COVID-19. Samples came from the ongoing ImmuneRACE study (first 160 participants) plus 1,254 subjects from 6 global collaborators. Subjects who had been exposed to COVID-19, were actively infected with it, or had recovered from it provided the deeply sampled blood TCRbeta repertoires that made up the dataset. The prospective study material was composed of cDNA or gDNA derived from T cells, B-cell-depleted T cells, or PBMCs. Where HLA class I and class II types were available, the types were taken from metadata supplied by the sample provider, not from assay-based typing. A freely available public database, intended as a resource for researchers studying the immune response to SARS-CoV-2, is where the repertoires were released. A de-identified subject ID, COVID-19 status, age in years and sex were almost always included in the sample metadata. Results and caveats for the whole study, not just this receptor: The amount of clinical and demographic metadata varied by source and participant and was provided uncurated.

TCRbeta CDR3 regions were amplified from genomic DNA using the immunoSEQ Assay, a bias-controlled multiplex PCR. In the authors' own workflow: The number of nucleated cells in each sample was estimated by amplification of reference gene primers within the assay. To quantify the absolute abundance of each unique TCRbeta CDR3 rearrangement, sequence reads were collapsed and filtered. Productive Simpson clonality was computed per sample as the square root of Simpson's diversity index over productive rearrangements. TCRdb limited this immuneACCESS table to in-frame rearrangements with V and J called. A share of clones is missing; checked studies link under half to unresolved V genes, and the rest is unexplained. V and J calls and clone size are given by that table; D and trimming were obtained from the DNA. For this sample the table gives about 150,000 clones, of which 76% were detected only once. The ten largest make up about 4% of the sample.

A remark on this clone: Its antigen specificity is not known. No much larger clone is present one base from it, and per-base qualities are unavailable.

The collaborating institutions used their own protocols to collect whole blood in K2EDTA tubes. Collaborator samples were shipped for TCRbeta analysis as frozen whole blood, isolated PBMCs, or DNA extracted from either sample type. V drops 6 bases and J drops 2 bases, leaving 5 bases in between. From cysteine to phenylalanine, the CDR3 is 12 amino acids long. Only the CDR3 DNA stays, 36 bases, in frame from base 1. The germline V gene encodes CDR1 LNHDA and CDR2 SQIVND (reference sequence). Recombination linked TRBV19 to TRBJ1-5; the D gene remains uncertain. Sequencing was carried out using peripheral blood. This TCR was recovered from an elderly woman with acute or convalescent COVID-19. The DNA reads TGTGCCAGTAGGTCAGGCAATCAGCCCCAGCATTTT. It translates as CASRSGNQPQHF. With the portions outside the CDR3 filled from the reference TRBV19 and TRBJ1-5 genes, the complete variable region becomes DGGITQSPKYLFRKEGQNVTLSCEQNLNHDAMYWYRQDPGQGLRLIYYSQIVNDFQKGDIAEGYSVSREKKESFPLTVTSAQKNPTAFYLCASRSGNQPQHFGDGTRLSIL.